The 20 T cell receptor beta chains below were found in one sample sequenced in a study of CDR3 diversity in severe acne. TCRdb itself ran the PCR reads through MiXCR, one entry per CDR3 protein. Of 65,000 to 95,000 distinct CDR3 sequences in the sample, around 49% were seen once. The sequenced sample consisted of blood. These receptors all stem from a male donor in good health, without acne.

This clonotype has ten or more counts. The chain has TRBV10-3 and TRBJ2-7; 9 bases line up with TRBD1. The length of the CDR3 is 12 residues. Unmatched junction bases numbered 6, after V lost 10 bases and J lost 5 bases. Germline lookup yields CDR1 ENHRY and CDR2 SYGVKD. The CDR3 spells CATGQGRDEQYF. The DNA for the CDR3 is TGTGCCACTGGACAGGGGCGCGACGAGCAGTACTTC.

This clonotype was detected many times. The chain carries TRBV4-1 and TRBJ2-3; perhaps TRBD2 as D (6 bases). The ends were cut back, 4 bases at V and 4 bases at J, with 18 bases in the middle. The CDR3 runs 16 residues. The germline CDR1 and CDR2 sequences are MGHRA and YSYEKL. CDR3 in DNA: TGCGCCAGCAGCCCGTCCCGATCTCCGGGAGCAGATACGCAGTATTTT. Translation: CASSPSRSPGADTQYF.

The gene calls are TRBV29-1 and TRBJ1-1; perhaps TRBD1 as D (5 bases). The CDR3 is 13 residues long. V was cut by 5 bases and J by 6 bases, with 16 bases left in between. Germline-derived CDR1 and CDR2 are SQVTM and ANQGSEA. The CDR3 spells CSVSGTDLPEAFF. CDR3 coding DNA: TGCAGCGTTAGCGGGACGGACTTACCTGAAGCTTTCTTT.

The J gene is TRBJ2-7, the V gene TRBV10-2; maybe TRBD2 (6 bases). The germline V gene has CDR1 WSHSY and CDR2 SAAADI. Between the trimmed V and J ends, which lost 3 bases and 0 bases, there was a span of 6 bases. This CDR3 region has 13 residues. CDR3 residues: CASSDGSSYEQYF. CDR3 bases: TGCGCCAGCAGTGACGGGAGCTCCTACGAGCAGTACTTC.

The gene calls are TRBV4-2 and TRBJ1-2; D gene unclear. The germline CDR1 and CDR2 sequences are LGHNA and YNFKEQ. Trimming took 11 bases from V and 4 from J, leaving 11 bases between them. This CDR3 region has 11 residues. In DNA, the CDR3 is TGTGCCTGGAGTGTCGGCTATGGCTACACCTTC. Its translation is CAWSVGYGYTF.

This sequence joins TRBV12-3 or TRBV12-4 and TRBJ1-1; TRBD1 agrees at 11 bases. V was pared by 3 bases and J by 1 base, with 10 bases of the junction left unmatched. CDR3 length: 18 amino acids. For the CDR3, the DNA is TGTGCCAGCAGTTTCCATGGTAGCGGGACAGGGGGGAACACTGAAGCTTTCTTT. It yields the protein CASSFHGSGTGGNTEAFF.

The gene calls are TRBV11-2 and TRBJ1-1; the match to TRBD1 covers 7 bases. From germline, CDR1 is SGHAT and CDR2 FQNNGV. The J segment lost 7 bases and the V segment lost 5 bases, leaving 10 bases of the junction unmatched. This CDR3 spans 14 amino acids. As DNA, the CDR3 is TGTGCCAGCAGCCACGCGAGGGGGCCGCATGAAGCTTTCTTT. Protein: CASSHARGPHEAFF.

This clonotype qualifies as medium-sized. V and J are TRBV20-1 and TRBJ1-1; D is possibly TRBD1 (5 bases). CDR1 is DFQATT and CDR2 is SNEGSKA in the germline V gene (reference sequence). V lost 6 bases and J lost 8, with 25 bases in between. This CDR3 region has 15 residues. The CDR3 DNA reads TGCAGTGCCCCCGAGGGGTCGACGGACGCAAGGGAAGCTTTCTTT. Its protein is CSAPEGSTDAREAFF.

This clonotype was counted at least ten times. The DNA for the CDR3 is TGCAGTGCGCGGACGGGCGAAGGCTACACCTTC. Residues: CSARTGEGYTF. V usage is TRBV20-1 and J usage is TRBJ1-2; D call uncertain. Trimming shortened V by 6 bases and J by 8 bases, and 13 bases separated the two germline ends. The CDR3 spans 11 residues. Per germline, CDR1 DFQATT and CDR2 SNEGSKA (reference sequence).

This chain connects TRBV19 to TRBJ1-2; 8 bases line up with TRBD1. The V segment lost 11 bases and the J segment 7 bases; nucleotides outside the gene matches: 18. Germline V CDR1 and CDR2: LNHDA, SQIVND (reference sequence). CDR3 length: 15 amino acids. CDR3 amino acids: CAGSIVRQGKIGYTF. CDR3 DNA sequence: TGTGCCGGCAGTATAGTCCGACAGGGGAAGATTGGCTACACCTTC.

The table lists this clonotype with many counts. The chain employs TRBV7-9 and TRBJ2-3; 7 nucleotides match TRBD2. This CDR3 is 15 amino acids long. In germline, CDR1 is SEHNR, CDR2 FQNEAQ (reference sequence). The trim removed 5 bases at V and 6 bases at J, leaving 11 bases unmatched. The CDR3, as DNA: TGTGCCAGCAGCCCCGGACTAGTTCTTTCGGATACGCAGTATTTT. Translated, it gives CASSPGLVLSDTQYF.

This chain joins TRBV2 and TRBJ2-7, with D possibly being TRBD1 or TRBD2 (5 bases each). V lost 6 bases to trimming and J lost 1 base, with 16 bases between them. The CDR3 loop spans 15 amino acids. The germline CDR1 and CDR2 sequences are SNHLY and FYNNEI. The CDR3 DNA follows: TGTGCCAGCAGCGCCCGGGACGGCAAATCCTACGAGCAGTACTTC. It yields the protein CASSARDGKSYEQYF.

Of note for this clonotype: This may come from a read error, since a much larger clone is one base off. This chain links TRBV28 with TRBJ2-5, with D perhaps matching TRBD2 (5 bases). Between the trimmed V and J ends, which lost 2 bases and 5 bases, there was a span of 9 bases. Looked up from germline, CDR1 is MDHEN and CDR2 is SYDVKM. The CDR3 has 13 amino acids. The CDR3 here is CASSLRTPETQYF. The CDR3, as DNA: TGTGCCAGCAGTTTAAGGACTCCGGAGACCCAGTACTTC.

Concerning this clonotype: At one end, the junction sequence differs from germline, possibly due to a read error. In DNA form, the CDR3 reads TGCAGTGCTAGAGTTTCCGCCGGGACGAGGAATGAAAAACTGCCTTTT. Amino acids: CSARVSAGTRNEKLPF. V gene TRBV20-1 combines with J gene TRBJ1-4, with TRBD1 as a possible D gene (5 bases). CDR1 and CDR2 (germline): DFQATT, SNEGSKA (reference sequence). The CDR3 contains 16 residues.

This chain joins TRBV20-1 and TRBJ1-1; 7 bases line up with TRBD1. The CDR3 is made up of 13 amino acids. Germline trimming cut 6 bases from V and 0 bases from J; bases unmatched to any gene: 4. Germline-derived CDR1 and CDR2 are DFQATT and SNEGSKA (reference sequence). The CDR3 loop reads CSAPGQLNTEAFF. DNA of the CDR3: TGCAGTGCCCCGGGACAGCTGAACACTGAAGCTTTCTTT.

The CDR3 reads CSVEKEAGVRGEQYF. Here the CDR3 DNA reads TGCAGCGTTGAAAAGGAGGCGGGAGTAAGAGGGGAGCAGTACTTC. The genes are TRBV29-1 and TRBJ2-7; 7 nucleotides line up with TRBD2. Germline trimming cut 2 bases from V and 7 bases from J; bases unmatched to any gene: 14. The CDR3 loop spans 15 amino acids. Germline V CDR1 and CDR2: SQVTM, ANQGSEA.

The chain links TRBV27 to TRBJ2-2; D may be TRBD2 (5 bases). The CDR3 is made up of 15 amino acids. With 6 bases removed from V and 1 base from J, the gap between germline ends came to 12 bases. The germline V gene encodes CDR1 MNHEY and CDR2 SMNVEV (reference sequence). In DNA, the CDR3 is TGTGCCAGCAGCCCCGACTACCTGAACACCGGGGAGCTGTTTTTT. Its protein product is CASSPDYLNTGELFF.

The CDR3 bases are TGTGCCAGCAGCTCGATCAGGGTAGACGAGCAGTACTTC. This gives the protein CASSSIRVDEQYF. The chain combines TRBV7-8 with TRBJ2-7, with D possibly TRBD1 on 5 matching bases. CDR1 is SGHVS, CDR2 FQNEAQ, per germline. Trimming removed 4 bases from V and 5 bases from J, with 12 bases in between. CDR3 length: 13 residues.

The chain employs TRBV13 and TRBJ2-3; 7 nucleotides align to TRBD1. V shed 5 bases and J 0 bases; nucleotides not matched to a gene: 5. The CDR3 has 15 residues. Germline-derived CDR1 and CDR2 are PRHDT and FYEKMQ (reference sequence). The CDR3 coding sequence is TGTGCCAGCAGCACCTGGACAGGTAGCACAGATACGCAGTATTTT. Amino acid sequence: CASSTWTGSTDTQYF. Using reference TRBV13 and TRBJ2-3 for the parts outside the CDR3, the full variable domain is AAGVIQSPRHLIKEKRETATLKCYPIPRHDTVYWYQQGPGQDPQFLISFYEKMQSDKGSIPDRFSAQQFSDYHSELNMSSLELGDSALYFCASSTWTGSTDTQYFGPGTRLTVL.

The chain employs TRBV6-5 and TRBJ1-4, with 8 bases matching TRBD1. The germline CDR1 and CDR2 sequences are MNHEY and SVGAGI. The CDR3 runs 14 residues. V gave up 2 bases and J gave up 11 bases; unmatched junction bases: 7. CDR3 sequence reads: CASSYRQGMEKLFF. For the CDR3, the DNA is TGTGCCAGCAGTTACCGACAGGGGATGGAGAAACTGTTTTTT.